The rows below give T cell receptor beta chains drawn from one sample of a study of blood T cell repertoires in COVID-19. The protocol was immunoSEQ multiplex PCR, while the TCRdb copy is restricted to in-frame clones and leaves out a portion. The data contain nearly 70,000 clones, around 89% of them singletons. Sequencing was done on a sample of peripheral blood. The receptor source for this set is a woman between 65 and 79 years old with acute or convalescent COVID-19. The CDR3 runs from the conserved cysteine through the conserved F or W.

TRBV5-6 | 16 | CASSPETGVGTGELFF
TRBV28 | 15 | CASSKDRDSNQPQHF
TRBV19 | 15 | CASSIGATGTYEQYF
TRBV4-2 | 18 | CASSQTPGKDAYNSPLHF
TRBV18 | 14 | CASSDSVSYQPQHF
TRBV12-3/TRBV12-4 | 13 | CASSFWGEETQYF
TRBV4-1 | 15 | CASSQEPQGAKYKFF
TRBV19 | 12 | CASSMRERSAFF
TRBV24-1 | 13 | CATSDGQSYEQYF
TRBV7-2 | 15 | CASSPRGGREGEQFF
TRBV5-1 | 12 | CASSQGGYGYTF
TRBV6-5 | 16 | CASSFSRGYLNYGYTF
TRBV6-6 | 13 | CAREFISNQPQHF
TRBV4-2 | 17 | CASSQDTSRHSTDTQYF
TRBV5-4 | 14 | CASSVDSGTDTQYF
TRBV7-2 | 15 | CASSSDRLSNQPQHF
TRBV5-1 | 14 | CASTLGTVRNEQFF
TRBV4-3 | 18 | CASSQDKRGDRGREKLFF
TRBV21-1 | 13 | CAIPGQGRSPLHF
TRBV5-4 | 16 | CASSLDRSVGYNEQFF
TRBV7-2 | 14 | CASRNRGNADTQYF
TRBV19 | 18 | CASSTTIYSGASGNTIYF
TRBV7-2 | 15 | CASSPGGAGANVLTF
TRBV7-6 | 16 | CASSWGTRSMNTEAFF
TRBV5-1 | 14 | CASSQGQEGQPQHF
TRBV4-2 | 15 | CASSQGTGNNQPQHF